This T cell receptor beta chain stems from a study of CD8 T cells in Susac syndrome. Trimming took off 0 bases at V and 5 bases at J, with 16 bases between the two ends. The CDR3 is 16 residues long. CDR1 is SGHDT, CDR2 YYEEEE, per germline. Reverse transcription of 0.5 to 1 ug RNA was carried out with random hexamers. MiXCR, applied by TCRdb to the immunoSEQ multiplex PCR reads, yields one record per CDR3 protein. Among tens of thousands of distinct CDR3 sequences, 93% were seen once, and the ten largest hold 0.6% to 0.75%. Sequenced input: CD8+ T cells from PBMCs. The J gene is TRBJ2-3, the V gene TRBV5-6; either TRBD1 or TRBD2 may supply D (5 bases each). The sequence came from a human donor with Susac syndrome. The CDR3 sequence is CASSLAGLGVRDTQYF. The CDR3 DNA is TGTGCCAGCAGCTTGGCGGGGCTCGGGGTAAGAGATACGCAGTATTTT. The full variable domain, with the rest looked up from reference TRBV5-6 and TRBJ2-3, is DAGVTQSPTHLIKTRGQQVTLRCSPKSGHDTVSWYQQALGQGPQFIFQYYEEEERQRGNFPDRFSGHQFPNYSSELNVNALLLGDSALYLCASSLAGLGVRDTQYFGPGTRLTVL.